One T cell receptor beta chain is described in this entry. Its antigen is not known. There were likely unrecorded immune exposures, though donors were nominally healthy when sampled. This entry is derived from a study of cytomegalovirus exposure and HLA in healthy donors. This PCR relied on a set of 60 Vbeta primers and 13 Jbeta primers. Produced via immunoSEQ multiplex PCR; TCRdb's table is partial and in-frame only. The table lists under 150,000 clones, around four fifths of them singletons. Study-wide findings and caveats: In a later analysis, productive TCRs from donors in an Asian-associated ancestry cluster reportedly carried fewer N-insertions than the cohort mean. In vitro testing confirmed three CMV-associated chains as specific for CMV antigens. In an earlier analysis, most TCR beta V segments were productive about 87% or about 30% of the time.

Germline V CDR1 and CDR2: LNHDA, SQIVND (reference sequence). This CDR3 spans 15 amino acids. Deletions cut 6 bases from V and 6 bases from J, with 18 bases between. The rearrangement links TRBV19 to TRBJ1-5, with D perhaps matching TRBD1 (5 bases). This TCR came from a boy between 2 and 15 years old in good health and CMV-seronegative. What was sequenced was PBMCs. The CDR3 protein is CASSLTPDKTQPQHF. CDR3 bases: TGTGCCAGTAGCCTGACCCCGGACAAGACTCAGCCCCAGCATTTT.